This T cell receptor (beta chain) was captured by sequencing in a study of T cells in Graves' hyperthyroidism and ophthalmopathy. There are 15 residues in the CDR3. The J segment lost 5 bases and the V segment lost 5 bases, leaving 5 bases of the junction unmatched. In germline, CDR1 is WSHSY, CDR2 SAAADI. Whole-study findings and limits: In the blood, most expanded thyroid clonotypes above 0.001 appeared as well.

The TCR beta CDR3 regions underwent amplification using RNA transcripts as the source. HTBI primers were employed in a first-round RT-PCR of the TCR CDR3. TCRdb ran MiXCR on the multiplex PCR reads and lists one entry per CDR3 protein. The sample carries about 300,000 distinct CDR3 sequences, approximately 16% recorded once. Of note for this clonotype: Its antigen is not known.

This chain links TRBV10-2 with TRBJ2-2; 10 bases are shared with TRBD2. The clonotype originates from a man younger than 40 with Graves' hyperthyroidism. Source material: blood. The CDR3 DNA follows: TGCGCCAGCAGTCAGCGGGAGGGGGAAACCGGGGAGCTGTTTTTT. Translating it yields CASSQREGETGELFF.